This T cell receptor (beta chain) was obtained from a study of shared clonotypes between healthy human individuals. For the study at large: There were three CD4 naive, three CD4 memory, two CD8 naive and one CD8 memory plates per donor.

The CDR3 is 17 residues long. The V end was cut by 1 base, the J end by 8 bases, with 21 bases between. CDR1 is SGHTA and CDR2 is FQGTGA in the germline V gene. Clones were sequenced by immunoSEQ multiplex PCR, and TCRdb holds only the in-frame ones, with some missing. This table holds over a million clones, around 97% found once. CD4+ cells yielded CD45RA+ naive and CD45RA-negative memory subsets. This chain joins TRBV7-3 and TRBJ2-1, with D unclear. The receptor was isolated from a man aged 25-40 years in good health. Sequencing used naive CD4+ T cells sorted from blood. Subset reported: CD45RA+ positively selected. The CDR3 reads CASSLNGGTRTPYEQFF. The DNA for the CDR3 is TGTGCCAGCAGCTTAAATGGTGGAACCCGGACCCCGTATGAGCAGTTCTTC.